One and the same sample provided the 4 T cell receptor beta chains below, sequenced in a study of T cell responses to AZD1222 COVID-19 vaccine. Clones were sequenced by immunoSEQ multiplex PCR, and TCRdb holds only the in-frame ones, with some missing. Of about 150,000 clones listed, about 94% were seen once; the top ten hold around 3.6%. The material sequenced was peripheral blood, taken on day 0 of AZD1222 vaccination. These receptors all come from an adult in good health.

The V gene is TRBV6-5, the J gene TRBJ2-3; D is unresolved. The germline V and J ends were trimmed by 2 bases and 4 bases, with 13 bases remaining between them. Per germline, CDR1 MNHEY and CDR2 SVGAGI. The CDR3 spans 15 residues. Written as DNA, the CDR3 is TGTGCCAGCAGTTACCAGCTCCGAGGCGCAGATACGCAGTATTTT. This codes for CASSYQLRGADTQYF.

The gene calls are TRBV7-3 and TRBJ2-5; 13 bases fit TRBD2. The CDR3 runs 17 residues. Germline V gene lookup returns CDR1 SGHTA and CDR2 FQGTGA. Germline trimming cut 5 bases from V and 2 bases from J; bases unmatched to any gene: 8. The CDR3 protein is CASSPRGLAGAQETQYF. The CDR3 coding sequence is TGTGCCAGCAGCCCACGTGGACTAGCGGGGGCACAAGAGACCCAGTACTTC.

The chain uses TRBV5-8 and TRBJ2-7; no clear D gene. V lost 2 bases to trimming and J lost 6 bases, with 18 bases between them. The CDR3 contains 15 residues. Germline CDR1 and CDR2: SGHTS and YDEGEE. The CDR3 bases are TGTGCCAGCAGCTTAGGGTACACAAGGTCGGGCGAGCAGTACTTC. It codes for CASSLGYTRSGEQYF. The variable domain in full, completed from reference TRBV5-8 and TRBJ2-7, reads EAGVTQSPTHLIKTRGQQATLRCSPISGHTSVYWYQQALGLGLQFLLWYDEGEERNRGNFPPRFSGRQFPNYSSELNVNALELEDSALYLCASSLGYTRSGEQYFGPGTRLTVT.

V gene TRBV27 combines with J gene TRBJ2-2; D unclear. Germline CDR1 reads MNHEY; CDR2 reads SMNVEV (reference sequence). The CDR3 consists of 13 residues. Trimming cost V 10 bases and J 5 bases, with 14 bases left between them. The CDR3 is CATGRILTGELFF. The CDR3, as DNA: TGTGCCACCGGAAGGATCTTGACCGGGGAGCTGTTTTTT.